The rows below give T cell receptor beta chains drawn from one sample of a study of blood T cell repertoires in COVID-19. Data came from immunoSEQ multiplex PCR; TCRdb stores just in-frame clones and leaves some out. The sample lists 220,000 or so clones, 80% to 85% occurring once. The specimen was peripheral blood. These receptors were taken from a woman aged 25 to 39 who had recovered from COVID-19. Both conserved end residues are part of each CDR3. A D gene is named only where the DNA matches it firmly. The size field is filled for only some rows; it gives once, few, many or a size class.

D,size,length,J,V,DNA,CDR3
.,.,16,TRBJ1-1,TRBV5-1,TGCGCCAGCAGCTTGAGGCCTGGGGGGATGAACACTGAAGCTTTCTTT,CASSLRPGGMNTEAFF
TRBD1,few,15,TRBJ2-7,TRBV6-5,TGTGCCAGCAGTTATCGGGGACAGGCTCGGGACGAGCAGTACTTC,CASSYRGQARDEQYF
TRBD2,.,15,TRBJ2-7,TRBV6-5,TGTGCCAGCAGTTACCGGCTAGCGGGGTCCTACGAGCAGTACTTC,CASSYRLAGSYEQYF
.,.,17,TRBJ2-1,TRBV27,TGTGCCAGCAGTTCCCTTATTAGAGGGTCCCTGGGGAATGAGCAGTTCTTC,CASSSLIRGSLGNEQFF
TRBD2,.,16,TRBJ2-2,TRBV7-3,TGTGCCAGCAGGGGACCGGGACTAGCGGGACCGGGGGAGCTGTTTTTT,CASRGPGLAGPGELFF
TRBD2,.,15,TRBJ2-3,TRBV5-4,TGTGCCAGCAGGCAGGGGACTAGCGGGACAGATACGCAGTATTTT,CASRQGTSGTDTQYF
TRBD2,.,14,TRBJ2-7,TRBV28,TGTGCCAGCACCCTGACTAGCGGGAGATACGAGCAGTACTTC,CASTLTSGRYEQYF
.,.,15,TRBJ1-3,TRBV18,TGTGCCAGCTCACCGGAGGGATTCTCTGGAAACACCATATATTTT,CASSPEGFSGNTIYF
TRBD1,.,14,TRBJ1-2,TRBV4-1,TGCGCCAGCAGCCAGACACAGGGGATCGATGGCTACACCTTC,CASSQTQGIDGYTF
.,few,15,TRBJ1-6,TRBV4-2,TGTGCCAGCAGCCAAGAAAGAACGGTATCCTCACCCCTCCACTTT,CASSQERTVSSPLHF
TRBD1,.,15,TRBJ1-2,TRBV5-1,TGCGCCAGCAGCGGTCAGGGGGCTTTCAACTATGGCTACACCTTC,CASSGQGAFNYGYTF
.,.,15,TRBJ2-5,TRBV5-1,TGCGCCAGCAGCTCCCTTTCCGGGGTACGGGAGACCCAGTACTTC,CASSSLSGVRETQYF
.,.,15,TRBJ1-2,TRBV6-5,TGTGCCAGCAGATCCCCGGCAGGGCGGAGTGGCGGCTACACCTTC,CASRSPAGRSGGYTF
.,.,14,TRBJ2-2,TRBV11-2,TGTGCCAGCAGCCCAGGACTTAACGCCGGGGAGCTGTTTTTT,CASSPGLNAGELFF
TRBD2,few,15,TRBJ2-3,TRBV7-3,TGTGCCAGCAGCGACGGGACTAGCGGGACTGATACGCAGTATTTT,CASSDGTSGTDTQYF
.,.,15,TRBJ1-5,TRBV11-2,TGTGCCAGCAGCCTTGGGACGGGAGTCAATCAGCCCCAGCATTTT,CASSLGTGVNQPQHF
.,once,13,TRBJ1-1,TRBV28,TGTGCCAGTTTGACAGTCGGGAACACTGAAGCTTTCTTT,CASLTVGNTEAFF
TRBD2,.,14,TRBJ2-1,TRBV6-5,TGTGCCAGCAATTCTAGCGGGAGTGAAGATGAGCAGTTCTTC,CASNSSGSEDEQFF
.,once,13,TRBJ2-7,TRBV10-1,TGCGCCAGCAGCAGGTATACCTCCTACGAGCAGTACTTC,CASSRYTSYEQYF
.,.,16,TRBJ2-3,TRBV9,TGTGCCAGCAGCGTAGGACGTGGCGGAGGGGCAGATACGCAGTATTTT,CASSVGRGGGADTQYF
.,.,16,TRBJ1-6,TRBV19,TGTGCCAGTAGTTCCCGGCCGGGATTCTGGGATTCACCCCTCCACTTT,CASSSRPGFWDSPLHF
TRBD1,.,14,TRBJ2-5,TRBV5-1,TGCGCCAGCAGCTTTGGGACAGGGATAGAGACCCAGTACTTC,CASSFGTGIETQYF